This T cell receptor beta chain was profiled in a study of CD8 T cells in ankylosing spondylitis. TCRdb passed the 5' RACE reads through MiXCR, listing each CDR3 protein once. The sample has 400,000 to 450,000 distinct CDR3 sequences; 17% are singletons. The study, taken as a whole, reports: Ankylosing spondylitis blood appeared to carry a characteristic TCR beta motif of several highly homologous variants.

There are a few counts of this clonotype. Its antigen remains unidentified. This CDR3 is built from 15 residues. V shed 5 bases, J shed 4 bases, and the junction held 9 bases outside the gene matches. Per the germline V gene, CDR1 is SGHVS and CDR2 is FQNEAQ. Material for sequencing was blood, either unsorted or a sorted T cell fraction (not recorded which). The chain is built from TRBV7-8 and TRBJ2-7; TRBD2 matches 9 bases. The sequence derives from a male donor with ankylosing spondylitis. The CDR3: CASSAIAGVDYEQYF. The CDR3 DNA reads as TGTGCCAGCAGCGCTATAGCGGGAGTGGATTACGAGCAGTACTTC.